What follows is one T cell receptor beta chain and its context. Its target is not known. This specimen belongs to a study of response to subunit inactivated influenza vaccine. Study-wide results and caveats: Only a handful of new T cells, the authors suggested, are recruited with each seasonal influenza vaccination.

MiXCR, applied by TCRdb to the RT-PCR reads, yields one record per CDR3 protein. Among 600,000 to 700,000 distinct CDR3 sequences listed, approximately 14% were seen once. CDR3 length: 14 residues. The ends lost 0 bases at V and 8 bases at J; junction bases unmatched: 4. In germline, CDR1 is LGHNA, CDR2 YSLEER. The clonotype was recovered from a middle-aged man who received an inactivated influenza vaccine. This rearrangement joins TRBV4-3 to TRBJ2-7; TRBD1 matches 10 bases. Sequences were derived from PBMCs from blood, sampled 14 to 15 days before vaccination. CDR3 residues: CASSQDGDRGKQYF. The DNA for the CDR3 is TGCGCCAGCAGCCAAGACGGGGACAGGGGAAAGCAGTACTTC.